A single sample gave rise to the 21 T cell receptor beta chains below, sequenced in a study of graft-versus-host responses after intestinal transplantation. Clones were sequenced by immunoSEQ multiplex PCR, and TCRdb holds only the in-frame ones, with some missing. The repertoire consists of 95,000 to 100,000 clones, with more than 75% occurring once and the leading ten covering 1.4%. Source: PBMCs, taken 255 days after intestinal transplant. These receptors all come from a human patient who received an intestinal transplant, so some T cells may come from the graft donor.

Comment on this clone: Other DNA variants within this sample encode the same CDR3. The rearrangement links TRBV29-1 to TRBJ2-7, with 15 bases fitting TRBD2. Germline CDR1 reads SQVTM; CDR2 reads ANQGSEA. The CDR3 is 14 amino acids. The trim removed 5 bases at V and 4 bases at J, leaving 3 bases unmatched. As DNA, the CDR3 is TGCAGCGTTCGGACTAGCGGGGGGGGGTACGAGCAGTACTTC. Protein sequence: CSVRTSGGGYEQYF.

The rearrangement joins TRBV4-1 to TRBJ1-2; 10 bases fit TRBD1. After removal of 1 base from V and 1 base from J, the junction contained 6 bases not matched to a gene. Germline V gene data show CDR1 as MGHRA and CDR2 as YSYEKL. The CDR3 loop spans 17 amino acids. Here the CDR3 reads CASSQVGTGELNYGYTF. The CDR3 DNA is TGCGCCAGCAGCCAAGTAGGGACAGGGGAACTTAACTATGGCTACACCTTC.

Notes on this clone: This sample also contains other DNA sequences that code for the same CDR3. The CDR3 DNA reads TGTGCCAGCAGCCCCGGTGGAAGCTCCTACGAGCAGTACTTC. Translation: CASSPGGSSYEQYF. V usage is TRBV27 and J usage is TRBJ2-7; no reliable D call. Per the germline V gene, CDR1 is MNHEY and CDR2 is SMNVEV (reference sequence). There are 14 residues in the CDR3. Deletions cut 6 bases from V and 0 bases from J, with 12 bases between.

The V and J genes are TRBV19 and TRBJ1-2, with no clear D. Germline V lookup: CDR1 LNHDA, CDR2 SQIVND (reference sequence). V lost 5 bases and J 4 bases, leaving 8 bases between the germline ends. This CDR3 is built from 12 residues. The CDR3 sequence: CASSLPSYGYTF. CDR3 DNA: TGTGCCAGTAGTCTCCCCTCCTATGGCTACACCTTC.

This chain connects TRBV4-1 to TRBJ1-6; 10 nucleotides match TRBD1. The germline CDR1 and CDR2 sequences are MGHRA and YSYEKL. The CDR3 length is 16 residues. V shed 4 bases and J 2 bases; nucleotides not matched to a gene: 2. The CDR3 coding sequence is TGCGCCAGCAGCCTGACAGGGGGCGCCTATAATTCACCCCTCCACTTT. Amino acids: CASSLTGGAYNSPLHF.

This sequence joins TRBV5-6 and TRBJ2-1, with 7 bases that match TRBD1. Germline V CDR1 and CDR2: SGHDT, YYEEEE. J was trimmed by 1 base and V by 4 bases; bases with no gene match: 11. The CDR3 has 17 residues. The CDR3 loop reads CASSVRQGLLSYNEQFF. As DNA, the CDR3 is TGTGCCAGCAGCGTTCGACAGGGTCTCCTTTCCTACAATGAGCAGTTCTTC.

The rearrangement joins TRBV25-1 to TRBJ1-2; D possibly corresponds to TRBD1 (5 bases). CDR1 and CDR2 from the germline V gene are MGHDK and SYGVNS. The germline V and J ends were trimmed by 4 bases and 6 bases, with 6 bases remaining between them. The CDR3 extends over 11 amino acids. The CDR3 nucleotides read TGTGCCAGCAGTGGGGGGAATGGCTACACCTTC. Translation: CASSGGNGYTF.

The V and J genes are TRBV5-1 and TRBJ2-7; 13 positions agree with TRBD2. CDR1 is SGHRS and CDR2 is YFSETQ in the germline V gene. The CDR3 totals 16 residues. Trimming at V came to 2 bases and at J to 0 bases, leaving 2 bases not matched to a gene. CDR3 loop: CASSLWTSGSSYEQYF. CDR3 in DNA: TGCGCCAGCAGCTTATGGACTAGCGGGAGCTCCTACGAGCAGTACTTC.

This rearrangement joins TRBV5-4 to TRBJ2-1, with TRBD1 as a possible D gene (5 bases). CDR3 length equals 13 residues. V was shortened by 2 bases and J by 9 bases, with 12 bases between the two germline ends. Germline V gives CDR1 SGHNT, CDR2 YYREEE (reference sequence). For the CDR3, the DNA is TGTGCCAGCAGCTTAGTGGCTAGGGGTGAGCAGTTCTTC. This encodes CASSLVARGEQFF. Full variable domain (outside the CDR3, taken from reference TRBV5-4 and TRBJ2-1): ETGVTQSPTHLIKTRGQQVTLRCSSQSGHNTVSWYQQALGQGPQFIFQYYREEENGRGNFPPRFSGLQFPNYSSELNVNALELDDSALYLCASSLVARGEQFFGPGTRLTVL.

The chain links TRBV6-1 to TRBJ1-3; D is undetermined. V was trimmed by 7 bases and J by 0 bases, leaving 10 bases between them. Germline-derived CDR1 and CDR2 are MNHNS and SASEGT. The CDR3 is made up of 14 amino acids. The CDR3 DNA reads TGTGCCAGCAACGGTGCCAGCTCTGGAAACACCATATATTTT. It is translated as CASNGASSGNTIYF.

This rearrangement joins TRBV28 to TRBJ2-6; the D gene is possibly TRBD1 (8 bases). Looked up from germline, CDR1 is MDHEN and CDR2 is SYDVKM. CDR3 length equals 18 residues. Trimming shortened V by 5 bases and J by 1 base, and 18 bases separated the two germline ends. The CDR3 nucleotides read TGTGCCAGCAGTGAGGGGGGGACAGGCCCGTCTGGGGCCAACGTCCTGACTTTC. It is translated as CASSEGGTGPSGANVLTF.

V usage is TRBV9 and J usage is TRBJ2-2; D not resolved. The germline gives CDR1 SGDLS, CDR2 YYNGEE. V was cut by 0 bases and J by 0 bases, with 6 bases left in between. The CDR3 extends over 15 amino acids. The CDR3 DNA follows: TGTGCCAGCAGCGTAGAGACAACGAACACCGGGGAGCTGTTTTTT. Translated, it gives CASSVETTNTGELFF.

This rearrangement joins TRBV6-5 to TRBJ1-1; no clear D gene. The CDR3 totals 12 residues. Germline CDR1 MNHEY, CDR2 SVGAGI. Trimming took off 6 bases at V and 2 bases at J, with 7 bases between the two ends. This CDR3 reads CASRSQNTEAFF. The CDR3, as DNA: TGTGCCAGCAGGTCGCAAAACACTGAAGCTTTCTTT.

The rearrangement uses TRBV7-9 and TRBJ1-1, with 8 bases aligning to TRBD1. The germline CDR1 and CDR2 sequences are SEHNR and FQNEAQ (reference sequence). Trimming removed 3 bases from V and 10 bases from J; junction bases left unmatched: 16. CDR3 length: 16 residues. CDR3 region: CASSFVAGQALAGAFF. The CDR3 DNA sequence: TGTGCCAGCAGCTTCGTAGCGGGACAGGCTTTGGCAGGAGCTTTCTTT.

The V gene is TRBV21-1, the J gene TRBJ1-2; TRBD1 reflects the table's D call only, with no check against the DNA. TRBV21-1 is a known pseudogene. CDR3 length: 17 amino acids. CDR3: CASSKVSGTDYNYGYTF. The CDR3 DNA sequence: TGTGCCAGCAGCAAAGTAAGTGGGACAGATTATAACTATGGCTACACCTTC.

The chain uses TRBV11-2 and TRBJ2-3; 7 nucleotides line up with TRBD2. J was trimmed by 9 bases and V by 5 bases; bases with no gene match: 5. Germline V gives CDR1 SGHAT, CDR2 FQNNGV. The CDR3 sequence is 12 residues long. CDR3 sequence: CASSRTRRTQYF. The CDR3, as DNA: TGTGCCAGCAGCCGGACTAGGAGGACGCAGTATTTT.

This sequence joins TRBV6-5 and TRBJ2-7; D is uncertain. V lost 2 bases, J lost 9 bases, and 8 bases lay in between. In germline, CDR1 is MNHEY, CDR2 SVGAGI. The CDR3 runs 11 residues. The CDR3 loop is CASSYNPGQYV. The CDR3 DNA is TGTGCCAGCAGTTACAATCCGGGGCAGTACGTC.

CDR3 in amino acids: CASSPPGQGMNQPQHF. The CDR3 nucleotides are TGTGCCAGCTCACCACCGGGACAGGGTATGAATCAGCCCCAGCATTTT. The chain couples TRBV18 to TRBJ1-5; 9 bases map to TRBD1. After removal of 0 bases from V and 4 bases from J, the junction contained 4 bases not matched to a gene. Germline values: CDR1 KGHSH, CDR2 LQKENI. The CDR3 runs 16 residues. Filled out from reference TRBV18 and TRBJ1-5, the complete variable domain reads NAGVMQNPRHLVRRRGQEARLRCSPMKGHSHVYWYRQLPEEGLKFMVYLQKENIIDESGMPKERFSAEFPKEGPSILRIQQVVRGDSAAYFCASSPPGQGMNQPQHFGDGTRLSIL.

This chain uses TRBV30 with TRBJ2-1; the D is unclear. V was cut by 2 bases and J by 10 bases, with 9 bases left in between. Germline V gives CDR1 GTSNPN, CDR2 SVGIG (reference sequence). The CDR3 runs to 11 residues. CDR3 bases: TGTGCCTGGAGTAAATTAAGCGAGCAGTTCTTC. Amino acid sequence: CAWSKLSEQFF.

The rearrangement links TRBV6-5 to TRBJ1-6; D uncertain. Germline V gene data show CDR1 as MNHEY and CDR2 as SVGAGI. Trimming pared 0 bases from V and 7 bases from J, leaving 13 bases between. The CDR3 covers 16 residues. The CDR3 nucleotides read TGTGCCAGCAGTTACTCCAGGCAGACGCTCAATTCACCCCTCCACTTT. Its protein product is CASSYSRQTLNSPLHF.

The chain couples TRBV18 to TRBJ1-1, with 7 nucleotides matching TRBD1. The CDR3 runs 14 residues. J gave up 1 base and V 5 bases, and 4 bases lay outside the gene matches. Germline CDR1 and CDR2: KGHSH and LQKENI. The CDR3 DNA reads TGTGCCAGCTCAGCCGGGACAGCGAACACTGAAGCTTTCTTT. This encodes CASSAGTANTEAFF.